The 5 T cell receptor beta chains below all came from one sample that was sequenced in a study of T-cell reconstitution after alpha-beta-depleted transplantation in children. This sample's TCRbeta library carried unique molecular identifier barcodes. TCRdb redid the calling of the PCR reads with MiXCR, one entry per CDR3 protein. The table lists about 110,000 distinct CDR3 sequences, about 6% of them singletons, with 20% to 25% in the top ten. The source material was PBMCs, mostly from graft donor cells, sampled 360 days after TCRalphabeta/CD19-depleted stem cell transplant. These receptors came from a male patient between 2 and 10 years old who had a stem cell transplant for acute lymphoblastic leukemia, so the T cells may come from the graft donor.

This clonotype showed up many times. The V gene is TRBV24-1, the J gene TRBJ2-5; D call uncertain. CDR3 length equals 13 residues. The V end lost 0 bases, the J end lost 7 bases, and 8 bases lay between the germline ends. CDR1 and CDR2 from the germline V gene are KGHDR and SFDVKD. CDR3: CATSDLRWGTQYF. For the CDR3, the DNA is TGTGCCACCAGTGATTTGCGGTGGGGGACCCAGTACTTC.

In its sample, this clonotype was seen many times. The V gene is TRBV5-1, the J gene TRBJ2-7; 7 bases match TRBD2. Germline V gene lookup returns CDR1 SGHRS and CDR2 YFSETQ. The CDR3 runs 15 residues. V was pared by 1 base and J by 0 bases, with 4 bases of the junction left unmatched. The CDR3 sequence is CASSLTGGLSYEQYF. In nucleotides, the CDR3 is TGCGCCAGCAGCTTGACGGGGGGACTCTCCTACGAGCAGTACTTC.

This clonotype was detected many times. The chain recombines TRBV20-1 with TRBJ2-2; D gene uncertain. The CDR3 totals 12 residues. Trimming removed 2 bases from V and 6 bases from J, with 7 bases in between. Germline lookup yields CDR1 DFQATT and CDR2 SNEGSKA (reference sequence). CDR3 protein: CSARLWSGELFF. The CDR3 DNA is TGCAGTGCTAGATTGTGGTCCGGGGAGCTGTTTTTT.

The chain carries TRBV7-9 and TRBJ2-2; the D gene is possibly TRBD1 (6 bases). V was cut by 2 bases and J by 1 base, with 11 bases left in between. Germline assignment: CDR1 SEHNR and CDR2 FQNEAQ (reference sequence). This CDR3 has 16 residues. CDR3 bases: TGTGCCAGCAGCTTAACCGGGACATTGAACACCGGGGAGCTGTTTTTT. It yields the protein CASSLTGTLNTGELFF.

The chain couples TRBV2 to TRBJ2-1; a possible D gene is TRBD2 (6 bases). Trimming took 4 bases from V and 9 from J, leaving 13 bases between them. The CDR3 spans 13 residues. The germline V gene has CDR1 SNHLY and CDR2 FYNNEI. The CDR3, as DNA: TGTGCCAGCAGTGGGGATAGCGGCGTTGAGCAGTTCTTC. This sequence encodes CASSGDSGVEQFF.